This TCR beta chain was retrieved from a study of Graves' ophthalmopathy and Graves' hyperthyroidism. It was from under 13 ml of fresh peripheral blood that the PBMCs came. The CDR3 has 13 amino acids. Germline CDR1 and CDR2: MGHDK and SYGVNS. Trimming left V 3 bases short and J 9 bases short, with 14 bases between. Study outcomes and limitations: Ophthalmopathy progression was predicted by the model at 55% to 71% sensitivity and 72.22% specificity. Using a 13-signature model, the authors split ophthalmopathy from stable hyperthyroidism, with roughly 90% sensitivity and 80% to 84% specificity.

Amplified material comprised TCR beta CDR3 regions derived from RNA transcripts. HTBI-primed RT-PCR formed the first round, and a multiplex PCR formed the second. Using its own MiXCR run on the multiplex PCR reads, TCRdb lists one record per CDR3 protein. The sample holds 650,000 to 900,000 distinct CDR3 sequences, 40% seen once. In the case of this clonotype: Its antigen remains unknown.

The chain is built from TRBV25-1 and TRBJ2-5; D possibly corresponds to TRBD1 (5 bases). The source is an adult man with Graves' ophthalmopathy. Source material: peripheral blood. In nucleotides, the CDR3 is TGTGCCAGCAGTGAGCGCAGGGATGAGGCCCAGTACTTC. This sequence encodes CASSERRDEAQYF.